A selection of T cell receptor beta chains follows, all from one sample in a study of vaccination and CD4 T cells after COVID-19. Their specific antigens are unknown. TCRdb reprocessed the PCR reads via MiXCR and lists one record per CDR3 protein. Here the sample spans 12,000 or so distinct CDR3 sequences, 45% to 65% being singletons. The sequenced sample was CD4+ T cells from blood, cultured in vitro. These receptors originate from a human donor who had recovered from COVID-19. CDR3s include the opening cysteine and the closing phenylalanine or tryptophan. The D gene is left open where the match is weak. A row's size may be missing; if present it is once, few, many or a size class.

V gene: TRBV4-2
J gene: TRBJ1-1
D gene: .
clone size: .
CDR3 DNA: TGTGCCAGCAGCCAAGCCCCCACAACAGGGAAGAACACTGAAGCTTTCTTT
CDR3 protein: CASSQAPTTGKNTEAFF

V gene: TRBV20-1
J gene: TRBJ2-3
D gene: TRBD2
clone size: few
CDR3 DNA: TGCAGTGCTAGAGATGTAGCGGGGACTCATACGCAGTATTTT
CDR3 protein: CSARDVAGTHTQYF

V gene: TRBV12-3/TRBV12-4
J gene: TRBJ1-5
D gene: .
clone size: .
CDR3 DNA: TGTGCCAGCAGTCGTGCGAGGGGTAATCAGCCCCAGCATTTT
CDR3 protein: CASSRARGNQPQHF

V gene: TRBV7-6
J gene: TRBJ2-2
D gene: .
clone size: .
CDR3 DNA: TGTGCCAGCAGCTTACAGATGGCCGGGGAGCTGTTTTTT
CDR3 protein: CASSLQMAGELFF

V gene: TRBV10-3
J gene: TRBJ2-7
D gene: TRBD2
clone size: .
CDR3 DNA: TGTGCCATCAATAAGCCCGGACTAGCGGGAACCCCCTCCTACGAGCAGTACTTC
CDR3 protein: CAINKPGLAGTPSYEQYF

V gene: TRBV11-2
J gene: TRBJ1-2
D gene: .
clone size: .
CDR3 DNA: TGTGCCAGCAGCCCCCGGGAGGGTCGGGTAGGGGCATATGGCTACACCTTC
CDR3 protein: CASSPREGRVGAYGYTF

V gene: TRBV24-1
J gene: TRBJ2-5
D gene: TRBD1
clone size: few
CDR3 DNA: TGTGCCACCAGTGATTCCCGGACAGGGGGTGGAGAGACCCAGTACTTC
CDR3 protein: CATSDSRTGGGETQYF

V gene: TRBV7-9
J gene: TRBJ1-5
D gene: .
clone size: once
CDR3 DNA: TGTGCCAGCAGCTTAACCGGGACGAGGGGCAATCAGCCCCAGCATTTT
CDR3 protein: CASSLTGTRGNQPQHF

V gene: TRBV5-6
J gene: TRBJ1-1
D gene: TRBD1
clone size: .
CDR3 DNA: TGTGCCAGCAGCTGGGGACAGGGGAACACTGAAGCTTTCTTT
CDR3 protein: CASSWGQGNTEAFF

V gene: TRBV5-4
J gene: TRBJ1-2
D gene: .
clone size: .
CDR3 DNA: TGTGCCAGCAGCTTGGGCAGTCGAAACTATGGCTACACCTTC
CDR3 protein: CASSLGSRNYGYTF

V gene: TRBV20-1
J gene: TRBJ1-2
D gene: .
clone size: .
CDR3 DNA: TGCAGTGCTCGGGACATAGGGTATGGCTACACCTTC
CDR3 protein: CSARDIGYGYTF

V gene: TRBV20-1
J gene: TRBJ1-3
D gene: .
clone size: .
CDR3 DNA: TGCAGTGCTAGAGATGCGGGAGGGTTCGGAAACACCATATATTTT
CDR3 protein: CSARDAGGFGNTIYF

V gene: TRBV27
J gene: TRBJ2-3
D gene: .
clone size: few
CDR3 DNA: TGTGCCAGCAGTCCTCGGGACTCCGTTACGCAGTATTTT
CDR3 protein: CASSPRDSVTQYF

V gene: TRBV4-3
J gene: TRBJ2-2
D gene: TRBD2
clone size: .
CDR3 DNA: TGCGCCAGCAGCCAAGATTACGCACTAGCGGGGAGGGAGCTGTTTTTT
CDR3 protein: CASSQDYALAGRELFF

V gene: TRBV27
J gene: TRBJ2-5
D gene: TRBD1
clone size: .
CDR3 DNA: TGTGCCAGCAGGGGACAGGGAGTAGTAAGAGAGACCCAGTACTTC
CDR3 protein: CASRGQGVVRETQYF

V gene: TRBV7-2
J gene: TRBJ2-7
D gene: .
clone size: few
CDR3 DNA: TGTGCCAGCAGCTCCGGTTGGTACCACGAGCAGTACTTC
CDR3 protein: CASSSGWYHEQYF

V gene: TRBV12-3/TRBV12-4
J gene: TRBJ1-2
D gene: TRBD1
clone size: few
CDR3 DNA: TGTGCCAGCAGTCCACCAGGGGGTCGGTATGGCTACACCTTC
CDR3 protein: CASSPPGGRYGYTF

V gene: TRBV5-1
J gene: TRBJ2-5
D gene: TRBD2
clone size: .
CDR3 DNA: TGCGCCAGCAGCCCCGGGACTAGCGGACAAGAGACCCAGTACTTC
CDR3 protein: CASSPGTSGQETQYF

V gene: TRBV6-1
J gene: TRBJ2-3
D gene: .
clone size: .
CDR3 DNA: TGTGCCAGCAGGGGCGGGGTGACTAATACGCAGTATTTT
CDR3 protein: CASRGGVTNTQYF

V gene: TRBV29-1
J gene: TRBJ2-2
D gene: .
clone size: .
CDR3 DNA: TGCAGCGCTGACAAAGGGTCGAACACCGGGGAGCTGTTTTTT
CDR3 protein: CSADKGSNTGELFF

V gene: TRBV9
J gene: TRBJ2-1
D gene: TRBD1
clone size: .
CDR3 DNA: TGTGCCAGCAGCGTAGCGGACCCCGCAGGGGGCCCACGACAAGGTCATGAGCAGTTCTTC
CDR3 protein: CASSVADPAGGPRQGHEQFF

V gene: TRBV27
J gene: TRBJ2-3
D gene: .
clone size: few
CDR3 DNA: TGTGCCAGCAGTTTATTCCCGGGAAAAGCAAGCACAGATACGCAGTATTTT
CDR3 protein: CASSLFPGKASTDTQYF

V gene: TRBV6-1
J gene: TRBJ1-4
D gene: TRBD1
clone size: large
CDR3 DNA: TGTGCCAGCAGCCACAGGGGGCGGGGGAATAATGAAAAACTGTTTTTT
CDR3 protein: CASSHRGRGNNEKLFF